Presented here are 6 T cell receptor beta chains from one specimen sequenced in a study of blood T cell repertoires in COVID-19. Some clones are missing from TCRdb's copy, which holds only in-frame ones; the method was immunoSEQ multiplex PCR. The sample has around 250,000 clones; about nine tenths are singletons. The sequenced material came from PBMCs or T cells enriched from blood (not recorded which). The receptors come from a man in his forties or fifties who had been exposed to COVID-19.

The rearrangement uses TRBV18 and TRBJ2-1; 11 bases align to TRBD2. Germline lookup yields CDR1 KGHSH and CDR2 LQKENI. The CDR3 covers 14 residues. J gave up 8 bases and V 5 bases, and 5 bases lay outside the gene matches. CDR3 sequence: CASSSPGLADEQFF. DNA of the CDR3: TGTGCCAGCTCATCCCCGGGACTAGCGGATGAGCAGTTCTTC. The variable domain in full, completed from reference TRBV18 and TRBJ2-1, reads NAGVMQNPRHLVRRRGQEARLRCSPMKGHSHVYWYRQLPEEGLKFMVYLQKENIIDESGMPKERFSAEFPKEGPSILRIQQVVRGDSAAYFCASSSPGLADEQFFGPGTRLTVL.

The gene calls are TRBV2 and TRBJ2-5; D is possibly TRBD1 (5 bases). The length of the CDR3 is 14 residues. The V end lost 5 bases, the J end lost 2 bases, and 12 bases lay between the germline ends. The germline V gene has CDR1 SNHLY and CDR2 FYNNEI. This CDR3 reads CASSTTSGQETQYF. The DNA for the CDR3 is TGTGCCAGCAGTACGACATCAGGGCAAGAGACCCAGTACTTC.

V and J are TRBV7-9 and TRBJ1-1; D might be TRBD1 (6 bases). Germline CDR1 reads SEHNR; CDR2 reads FQNEAQ (reference sequence). The CDR3 totals 15 residues. Trimming pared 5 bases from V and 1 base from J, leaving 14 bases between. CDR3 residues: CASSAPGTTNTEAFF. The CDR3 coding sequence is TGTGCCAGCAGCGCACCGGGGACAACGAACACTGAAGCTTTCTTT.

The chain links TRBV5-6 to TRBJ1-2; a weak D match, TRBD1 (6 bases). Germline V CDR1 and CDR2: SGHDT, YYEEEE. Trimming left V 0 bases short and J 9 bases short, with 21 bases between. The CDR3 loop spans 16 amino acids. The CDR3 nucleotides read TGTGCCAGCAGCTTGGGGACAGTTCCCGCGGGGGCGAGCTACACCTTC. Amino acids: CASSLGTVPAGASYTF.

This clone occurred once. The chain uses TRBV24-1 and TRBJ2-2, with D perhaps matching TRBD1 (5 bases). CDR3 length equals 13 residues. The V and J ends lost 10 bases and 3 bases respectively, with 11 bases between them. Germline V lookup: CDR1 KGHDR, CDR2 SFDVKD. The CDR3 DNA is TGTGCCACGAATAAAGGGGACACCGGGGAGCTGTTTTTT. Residues: CATNKGDTGELFF.

The gene calls are TRBV28 and TRBJ2-2; D possibly corresponds to TRBD2 (5 bases). CDR3 length: 15 residues. Between the trimmed V and J ends, which lost 4 bases and 0 bases, there was a span of 9 bases. The germline gives CDR1 MDHEN, CDR2 SYDVKM. CDR3 coding DNA: TGTGCCAGCAGTTCTCCGGGATCGAACACCGGGGAGCTGTTTTTT. It codes for CASSSPGSNTGELFF.